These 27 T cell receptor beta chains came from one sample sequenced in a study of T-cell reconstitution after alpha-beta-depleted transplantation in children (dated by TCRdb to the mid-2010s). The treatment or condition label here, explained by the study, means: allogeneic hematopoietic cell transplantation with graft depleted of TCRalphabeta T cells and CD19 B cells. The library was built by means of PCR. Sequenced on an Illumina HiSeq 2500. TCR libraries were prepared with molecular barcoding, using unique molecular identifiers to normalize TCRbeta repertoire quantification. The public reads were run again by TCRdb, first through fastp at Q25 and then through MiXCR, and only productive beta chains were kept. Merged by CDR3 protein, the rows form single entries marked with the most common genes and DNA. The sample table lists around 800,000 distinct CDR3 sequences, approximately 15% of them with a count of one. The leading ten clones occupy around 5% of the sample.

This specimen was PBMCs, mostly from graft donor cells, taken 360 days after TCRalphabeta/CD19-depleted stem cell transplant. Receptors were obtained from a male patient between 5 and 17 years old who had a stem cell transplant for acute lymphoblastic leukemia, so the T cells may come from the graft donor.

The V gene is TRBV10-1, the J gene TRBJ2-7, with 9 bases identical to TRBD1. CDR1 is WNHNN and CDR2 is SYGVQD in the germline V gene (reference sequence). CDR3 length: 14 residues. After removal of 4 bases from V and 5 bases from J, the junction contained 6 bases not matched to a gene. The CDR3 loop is CASSAGQGWDEQYF. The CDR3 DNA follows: TGCGCCAGCAGTGCCGGACAGGGGTGGGACGAGCAGTACTTC.

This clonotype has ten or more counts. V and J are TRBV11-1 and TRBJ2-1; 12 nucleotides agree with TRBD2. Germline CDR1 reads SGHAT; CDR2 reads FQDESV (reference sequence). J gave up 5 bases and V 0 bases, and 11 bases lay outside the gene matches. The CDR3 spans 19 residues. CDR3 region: CASSLAASGRDKIDNEQFF. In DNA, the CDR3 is TGTGCCAGCAGCTTAGCGGCTAGCGGGAGGGACAAAATTGACAATGAGCAGTTCTTC.

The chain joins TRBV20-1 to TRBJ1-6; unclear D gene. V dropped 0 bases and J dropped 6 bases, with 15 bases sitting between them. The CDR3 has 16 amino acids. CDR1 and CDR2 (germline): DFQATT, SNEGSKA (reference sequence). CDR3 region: CSAREAGVLTNSPLHF. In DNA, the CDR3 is TGCAGTGCTAGAGAGGCGGGTGTTCTAACTAATTCACCCCTCCACTTT.

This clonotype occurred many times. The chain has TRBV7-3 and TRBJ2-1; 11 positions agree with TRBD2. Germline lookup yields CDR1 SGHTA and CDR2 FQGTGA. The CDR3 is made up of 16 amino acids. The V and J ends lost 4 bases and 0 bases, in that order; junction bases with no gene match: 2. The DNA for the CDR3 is TGTGCCAGCAGCTCTCTAGCGGGAGGCTCCTACAATGAGCAGTTCTTC. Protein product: CASSSLAGGSYNEQFF.

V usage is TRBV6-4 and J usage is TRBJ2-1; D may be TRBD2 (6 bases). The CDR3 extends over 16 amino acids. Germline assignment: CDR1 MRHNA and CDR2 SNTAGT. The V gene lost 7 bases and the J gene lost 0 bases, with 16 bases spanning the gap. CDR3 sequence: CASTGTSPSSYNEQFF. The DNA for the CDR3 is TGTGCCAGCACCGGGACTTCCCCCAGCTCCTACAATGAGCAGTTCTTC.

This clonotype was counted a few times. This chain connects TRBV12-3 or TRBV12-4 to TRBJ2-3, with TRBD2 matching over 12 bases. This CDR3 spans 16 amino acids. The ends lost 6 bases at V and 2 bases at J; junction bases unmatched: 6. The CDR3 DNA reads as TGTGCCAGCAGGCGCGGGACTAGCGGGCTCACAGATACGCAGTATTTT. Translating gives CASRRGTSGLTDTQYF.

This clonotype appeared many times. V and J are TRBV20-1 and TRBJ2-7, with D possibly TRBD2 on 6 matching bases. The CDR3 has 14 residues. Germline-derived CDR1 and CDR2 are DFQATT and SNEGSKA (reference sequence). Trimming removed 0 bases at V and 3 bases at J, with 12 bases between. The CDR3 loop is CSARDERRGYEQYF. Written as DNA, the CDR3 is TGCAGTGCTAGAGACGAGCGGAGGGGCTACGAGCAGTACTTC.

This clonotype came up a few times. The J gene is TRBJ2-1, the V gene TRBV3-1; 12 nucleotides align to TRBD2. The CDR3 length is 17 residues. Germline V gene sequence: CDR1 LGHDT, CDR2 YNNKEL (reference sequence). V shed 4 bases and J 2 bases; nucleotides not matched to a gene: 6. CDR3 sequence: CASSLLAGGIPYNEQFF. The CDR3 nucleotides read TGTGCCAGCAGCCTCCTAGCGGGAGGGATTCCCTACAATGAGCAGTTCTTC.

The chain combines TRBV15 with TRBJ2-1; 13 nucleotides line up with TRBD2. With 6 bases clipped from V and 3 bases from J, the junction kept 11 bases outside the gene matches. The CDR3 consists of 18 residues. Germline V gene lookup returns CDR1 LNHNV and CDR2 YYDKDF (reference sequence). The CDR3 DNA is TGTGCCACCAGAAGACTAGCGGGAGGCCCAACTTACTACAATGAGCAGTTCTTC. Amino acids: CATRRLAGGPTYYNEQFF. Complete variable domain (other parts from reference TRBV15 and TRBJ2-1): DAMVIQNPRYQVTQFGKPVTLSCSQTLNHNVMYWYQQKSSQAPKLLFHYYDKDFNNEADTPDNFQSRRPNTSFCFLDIRSPGLGDTAMYLCATRRLAGGPTYYNEQFFGPGTRLTVL.

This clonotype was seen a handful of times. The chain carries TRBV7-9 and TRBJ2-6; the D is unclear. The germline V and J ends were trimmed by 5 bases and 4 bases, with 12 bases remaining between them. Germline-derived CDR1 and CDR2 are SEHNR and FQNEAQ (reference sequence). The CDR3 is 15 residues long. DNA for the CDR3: TGTGCCAGCAGCGATACAGTATCCGGGGCCAACGTCCTGACTTTC. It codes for CASSDTVSGANVLTF.

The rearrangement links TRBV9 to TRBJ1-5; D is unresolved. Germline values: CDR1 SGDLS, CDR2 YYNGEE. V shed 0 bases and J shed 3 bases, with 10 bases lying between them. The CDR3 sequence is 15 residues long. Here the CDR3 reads CASSVDGRINQPQHF. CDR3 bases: TGTGCCAGCAGCGTAGACGGACGGATCAATCAGCCCCAGCATTTT. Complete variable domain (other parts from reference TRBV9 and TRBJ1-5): DSGVTQTPKHLITATGQRVTLRCSPRSGDLSVYWYQQSLDQGLQFLIQYYNGEERAKGNILERFSAQQFPDLHSELNLSSLELGDSALYFCASSVDGRINQPQHFGDGTRLSIL.

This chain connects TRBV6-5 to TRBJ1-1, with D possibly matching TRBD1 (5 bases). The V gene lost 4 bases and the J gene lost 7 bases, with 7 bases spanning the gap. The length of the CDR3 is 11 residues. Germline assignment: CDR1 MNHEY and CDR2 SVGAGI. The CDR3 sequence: CASSSDSEAFF. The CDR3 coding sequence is TGTGCCAGCAGTTCCGACAGTGAAGCTTTCTTT.

In nucleotides, the CDR3 is TGTGCCAGCAGCGAAGTTGGAAGGGCAGGGAGCTACGAGCAGTACTTC. Translation: CASSEVGRAGSYEQYF. The V gene is TRBV12-3 or TRBV12-4, the J gene TRBJ2-7; D is perhaps TRBD1 or TRBD2 (5 bases each). CDR3 size: 16 residues. Trimming shortened V by 6 bases and J by 3 bases, and 21 bases separated the two germline ends.

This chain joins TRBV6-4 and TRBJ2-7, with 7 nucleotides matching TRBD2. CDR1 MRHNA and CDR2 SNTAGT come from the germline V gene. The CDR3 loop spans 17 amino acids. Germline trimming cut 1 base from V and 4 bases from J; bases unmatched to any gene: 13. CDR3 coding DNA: TGTGCCAGCAGTGACTTAGGACTAGGAGCCTCGGGGTACGAGCAGTACTTC. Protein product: CASSDLGLGASGYEQYF.

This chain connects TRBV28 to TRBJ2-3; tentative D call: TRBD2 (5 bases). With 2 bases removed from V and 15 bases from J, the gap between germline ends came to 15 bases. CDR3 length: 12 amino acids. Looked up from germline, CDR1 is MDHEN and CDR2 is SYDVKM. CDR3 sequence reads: CASSLRPREQYF. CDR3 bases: TGTGCCAGCAGTTTACGGCCCCGGGAACAATATTTT.

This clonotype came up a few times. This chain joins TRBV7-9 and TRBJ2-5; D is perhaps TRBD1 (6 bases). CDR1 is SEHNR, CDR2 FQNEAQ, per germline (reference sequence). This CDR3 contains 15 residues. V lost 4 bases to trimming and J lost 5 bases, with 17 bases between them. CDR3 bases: TGTGCCAGCAGCTCCGAGCAGGGGTATAGGGAGACCCAGTACTTC. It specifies CASSSEQGYRETQYF.

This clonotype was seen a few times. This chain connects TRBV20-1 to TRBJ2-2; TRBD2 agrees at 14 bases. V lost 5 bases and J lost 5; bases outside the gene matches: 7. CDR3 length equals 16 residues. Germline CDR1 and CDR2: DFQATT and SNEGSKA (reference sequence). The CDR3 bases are TGCAGTGCTGGGGGACTAGCGGGAGTCGGAACCGGGGAGCTGTTTTTT. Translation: CSAGGLAGVGTGELFF.

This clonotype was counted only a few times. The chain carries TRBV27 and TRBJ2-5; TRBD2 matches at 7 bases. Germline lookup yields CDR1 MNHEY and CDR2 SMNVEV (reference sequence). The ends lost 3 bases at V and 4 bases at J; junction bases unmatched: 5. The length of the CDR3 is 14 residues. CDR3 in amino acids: CASSFEPSGETQYF. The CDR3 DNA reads TGTGCCAGCAGTTTCGAGCCTAGCGGAGAGACCCAGTACTTC.

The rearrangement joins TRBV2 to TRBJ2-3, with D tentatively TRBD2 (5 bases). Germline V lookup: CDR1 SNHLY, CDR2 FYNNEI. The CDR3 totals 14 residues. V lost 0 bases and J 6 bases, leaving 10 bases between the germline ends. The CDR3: CASSEALARDTQYF. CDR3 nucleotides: TGTGCCAGCAGTGAAGCGCTAGCTAGGGATACGCAGTATTTT. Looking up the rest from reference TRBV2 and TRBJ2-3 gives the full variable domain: EPEVTQTPSHQVTQMGQEVILRCVPISNHLYFYWYRQILGQKVEFLVSFYNNEISEKSEIFDDQFSVERPDGSNFTLKIRSTKLEDSAMYFCASSEALARDTQYFGPGTRLTVL.

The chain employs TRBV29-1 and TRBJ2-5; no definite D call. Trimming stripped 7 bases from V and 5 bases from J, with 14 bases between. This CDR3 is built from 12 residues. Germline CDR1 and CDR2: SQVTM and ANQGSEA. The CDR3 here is CSGIYPPETQYF. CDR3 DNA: TGCAGCGGGATTTATCCGCCGGAGACCCAGTACTTC.

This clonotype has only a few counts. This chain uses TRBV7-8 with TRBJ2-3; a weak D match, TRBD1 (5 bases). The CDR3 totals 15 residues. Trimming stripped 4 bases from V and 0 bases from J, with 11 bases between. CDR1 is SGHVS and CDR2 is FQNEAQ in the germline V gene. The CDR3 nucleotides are TGTGCCAGCAGCTCCTGGACACTGAGCACAGATACGCAGTATTTT. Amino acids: CASSSWTLSTDTQYF.

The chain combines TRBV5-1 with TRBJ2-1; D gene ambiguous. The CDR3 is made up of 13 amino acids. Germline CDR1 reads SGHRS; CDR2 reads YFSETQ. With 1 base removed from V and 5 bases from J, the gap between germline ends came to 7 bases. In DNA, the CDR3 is TGCGCCAGCAGCTTGCGTAACCACAATGAGCAGTTCTTC. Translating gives CASSLRNHNEQFF.

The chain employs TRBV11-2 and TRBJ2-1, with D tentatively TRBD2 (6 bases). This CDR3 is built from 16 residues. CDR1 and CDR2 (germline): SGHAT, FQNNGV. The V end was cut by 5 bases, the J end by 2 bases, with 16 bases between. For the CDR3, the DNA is TGTGCCAGCAGCCCACAGACTAGTTACCCCTACAATGAGCAGTTCTTC. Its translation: CASSPQTSYPYNEQFF. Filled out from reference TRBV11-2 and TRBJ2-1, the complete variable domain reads EAGVAQSPRYKIIEKRQSVAFWCNPISGHATLYWYQQILGQGPKLLIQFQNNGVVDDSQLPKDRFSAERLKGVDSTLKIQPAKLEDSAVYLCASSPQTSYPYNEQFFGPGTRLTVL.

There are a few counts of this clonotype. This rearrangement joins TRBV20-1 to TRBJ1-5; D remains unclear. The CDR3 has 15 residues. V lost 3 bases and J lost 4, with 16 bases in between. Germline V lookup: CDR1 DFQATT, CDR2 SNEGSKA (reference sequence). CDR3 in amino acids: CSASFAPSPNQPQHF. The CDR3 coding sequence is TGCAGTGCTAGTTTCGCTCCCAGTCCAAATCAGCCCCAGCATTTT.

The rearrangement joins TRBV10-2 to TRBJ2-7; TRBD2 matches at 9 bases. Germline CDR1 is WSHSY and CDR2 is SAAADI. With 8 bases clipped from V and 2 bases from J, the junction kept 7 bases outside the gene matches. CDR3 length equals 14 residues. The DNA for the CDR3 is TGCGCCAGCTGCCAGGCGGGAGGGGCCTACGAGCAGTACTTC. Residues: CASCQAGGAYEQYF.

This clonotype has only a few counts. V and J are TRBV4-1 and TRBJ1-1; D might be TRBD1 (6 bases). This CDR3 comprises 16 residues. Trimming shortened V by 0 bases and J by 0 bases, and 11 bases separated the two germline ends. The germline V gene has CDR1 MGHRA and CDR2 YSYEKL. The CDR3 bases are TGCGCCAGCAGCCAAGAGGTGGGACAACTGAACACTGAAGCTTTCTTT. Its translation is CASSQEVGQLNTEAFF.

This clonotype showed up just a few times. The CDR3 DNA is TGCGCCAGCAGCTCTAGCGGGAGGGCGGTTGAGACCCAGTACTTC. Encoded protein: CASSSSGRAVETQYF. The chain links TRBV5-1 to TRBJ2-5; the match to TRBD2 covers 12 bases. CDR3 length: 15 residues. Trimming removed 3 bases from V and 5 bases from J; junction bases left unmatched: 5. The germline V gene encodes CDR1 SGHRS and CDR2 YFSETQ.